One sample yielded the 5 T cell receptor beta chains listed below, sequenced in a study of shared clonotypes between healthy human individuals. TCRdb keeps only in-frame clones here, not all; method: immunoSEQ multiplex PCR. The table has some 500,000 clones, 95% to 96% seen once; the top ten hold approximately 0.06%. The sample comprised naive CD4+ T cells sorted from blood. Subset given: CD45RA+ positively selected. The receptors were gathered from a woman aged 30 to 39 in good health.

The chain is built from TRBV7-9 and TRBJ1-5; 7 nucleotides line up with TRBD1. Germline CDR1 is SEHNR and CDR2 is FQNEAQ (reference sequence). The CDR3 consists of 14 residues. The junction had 6 bases not matched to a gene; V was cut back by 3 bases and J by 7 bases. In nucleotides, the CDR3 is TGTGCCAGCAGCTTTGGGACAGCCAGCCAGCCCCAGCATTTT. It yields the protein CASSFGTASQPQHF.

This clone showed up just a few times. Different DNA sequences within this sample yield the same CDR3. The gene calls are TRBV7-9 and TRBJ1-5; 7 bases are a match to TRBD1. V shed 5 bases, J shed 4 bases, and the junction held 5 bases outside the gene matches. The CDR3 runs to 14 residues. CDR1 is SEHNR and CDR2 is FQNEAQ in the germline V gene (reference sequence). CDR3 region: CASSPGTDNQPQHF. CDR3 DNA sequence: TGTGCCAGCAGCCCCGGGACAGATAATCAGCCCCAGCATTTT.

V is TRBV10-3 and J is TRBJ2-7; D possibly corresponds to TRBD1 (6 bases). Trimming shortened V by 6 bases and J by 3 bases, and 15 bases separated the two germline ends. CDR3 length: 14 residues. The germline CDR1 and CDR2 sequences are ENHRY and SYGVKD. The CDR3 spells CAIRKGTLNYEQYF. As DNA, the CDR3 is TGTGCCATCAGAAAGGGGACACTCAACTACGAGCAGTACTTC.

The chain recombines TRBV2 with TRBJ2-6, with a weak D call TRBD2 (6 bases). Germline CDR1 and CDR2: SNHLY and FYNNEI. The ends were cut back, 2 bases at V and 4 bases at J, with 12 bases in the middle. CDR3 length: 16 amino acids. CDR3 region: CASSERGGAGANVLTF. The CDR3 DNA reads as TGTGCCAGCAGTGAAAGAGGAGGGGCGGGGGCCAACGTCCTGACTTTC.

The chain has TRBV7-2 and TRBJ2-7, with 11 bases matching TRBD1. V lost 1 base to trimming and J lost 0 bases; unmatched junction nucleotides: 5. CDR1 is SGHTA, CDR2 FQGNSA, per germline. The CDR3 has 17 residues. CDR3: CASSLGTGGPISYEQYF. CDR3 coding DNA: TGTGCCAGCAGCTTAGGGACAGGGGGCCCTATCTCCTACGAGCAGTACTTC.